This TCR beta chain was recorded in a study of CD4 T cells in relation to SARS-CoV-2 and coronaviruses. On the study more broadly: TCR beta CDR3s were sequenced after approximately ten-day antigen culture of PBMCs. Negative control cultures got HIV-1 Nef peptides or no peptide.

Sequencing used immunoSEQ multiplex PCR; TCRdb keeps in-frame clones, though not all of them. Found here are about 21,000 clones, over 60% of them singletons; the top ten hold roughly 17%. Study observations and caveats: Roughly 69% of donors had memory CD4+ clonotypes crossrecognizing SARS-CoV-2 and common cold coronavirus spike.

CD4+ T cells from unexposed donors were obtained before the COVID-19 pandemic (2011-2018). The cells were cultured for approximately ten days before CD4+ T cells were isolated. Testing used SARS-CoV-2 S/N and four cold-coronavirus spikes on unexposed-donor CD4+ T cells, cells permitting. For this clone: Antigen: not known.

The V and J ends lost 3 bases and 8 bases respectively, with 5 bases between them. This CDR3 region has 11 residues. Germline loops: CDR1 SNHLY, CDR2 FYNNEI. Sequencing used CD4+ T cells from PBMCs, cultured in vitro. This receptor was taken from a human donor in good health. J is TRBJ2-1 and V is TRBV2; no firm D call. CDR3: CASSDIYEQFF. DNA of the CDR3: TGTGCCAGCAGTGATATCTATGAGCAGTTCTTC.